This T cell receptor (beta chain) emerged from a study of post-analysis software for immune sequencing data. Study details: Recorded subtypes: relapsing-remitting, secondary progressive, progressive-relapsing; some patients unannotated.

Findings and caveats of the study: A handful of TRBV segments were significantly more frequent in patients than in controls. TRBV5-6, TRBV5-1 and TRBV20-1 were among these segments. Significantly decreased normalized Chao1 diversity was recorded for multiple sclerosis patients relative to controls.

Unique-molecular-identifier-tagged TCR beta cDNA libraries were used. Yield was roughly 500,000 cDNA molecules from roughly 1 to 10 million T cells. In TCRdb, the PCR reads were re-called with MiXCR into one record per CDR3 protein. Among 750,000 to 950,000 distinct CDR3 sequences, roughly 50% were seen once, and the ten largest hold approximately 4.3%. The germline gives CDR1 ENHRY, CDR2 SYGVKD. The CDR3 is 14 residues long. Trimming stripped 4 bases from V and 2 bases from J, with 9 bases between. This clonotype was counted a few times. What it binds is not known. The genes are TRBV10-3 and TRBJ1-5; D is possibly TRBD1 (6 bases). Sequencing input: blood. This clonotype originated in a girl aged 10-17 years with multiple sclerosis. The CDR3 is CAISGGTRNQPQHF. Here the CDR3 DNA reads TGTGCCATCAGTGGAGGGACACGCAATCAGCCCCAGCATTTT.